This T cell receptor beta chain was sequenced for a study of T cells in Graves' hyperthyroidism and ophthalmopathy. The CDR3 extends over 20 amino acids. The V gene end was trimmed by 2 bases and the J gene end by 0 bases; junction bases not matched to a gene: 14. Germline values: CDR1 SGHVS, CDR2 FNYEAQ. This clonotype occurred a few times. Its antigen is still unknown. Authors of the study amplified TCR beta CDR3 regions from RNA transcripts. The study used the HTBI primer set for a first-round RT-PCR of the TCR CDR3. TCRdb re-called the multiplex PCR reads through MiXCR, storing one row per CDR3 protein. Here the sample spans hundreds of thousands of distinct CDR3 sequences, 18% being singletons. Study results and caveats: The model made its ophthalmopathy prediction, and onset followed a median around 6.9 months later. Blood shared most expanded thyroid clonotypes above 0.001.

The hyperthyroidism was newly diagnosed and had lasted under 2 months; the patients were aged 18 to 65. Diagnoses were established using clinical symptoms, serum thyroxine and TRAb, thyroid ultrasound and orbital computed tomography. Input material: blood. This chain links TRBV7-6 with TRBJ2-3, with 10 bases that match TRBD2. This receptor was identified in a man in his forties with Graves' hyperthyroidism. CDR3 DNA: TGTGCCAGCAGCTTATTGGCTAGCGGGGGCCGTGAGAGTAGCACAGATACGCAGTATTTT. Translating gives CASSLLASGGRESSTDTQYF.